This T cell receptor beta chain was observed in a study of T cell responses to AZD1222 COVID-19 vaccine. This CDR3 region has 13 residues. CDR1 MDHEN and CDR2 SYDVKM come from the germline V gene. Trimming removed 2 bases at V and 4 bases at J, with 5 bases between. Libraries were prepared by immunoSEQ multiplex PCR; TCRdb keeps only in-frame clonotypes and omits some of them. The table lists approximately 200,000 clones, 90% to 95% of them singletons. Whole-study results and caveats: Donors in the cohort were predominantly white British and more often female, and clonal diversity was possibly underestimated. Per reports, nearly half of all spike-specific TCRs target regions that are unmutated in variants. Spike-specific TCR repertoires showed rising breadth and depth after two AZD1222 doses.

Points on this clone: Antigen unknown.

Sequencing was performed on peripheral blood, taken 28 days after the second AZD1222 dose. The receptor was isolated from an adult who received the AZD1222 COVID-19 vaccine. The V and J genes are TRBV28 and TRBJ2-2; D gene ambiguous. CDR3 coding DNA: TGTGCCAGCAGTTTAGGATCCACCGGGGAGCTGTTTTTT. Its translation: CASSLGSTGELFF.